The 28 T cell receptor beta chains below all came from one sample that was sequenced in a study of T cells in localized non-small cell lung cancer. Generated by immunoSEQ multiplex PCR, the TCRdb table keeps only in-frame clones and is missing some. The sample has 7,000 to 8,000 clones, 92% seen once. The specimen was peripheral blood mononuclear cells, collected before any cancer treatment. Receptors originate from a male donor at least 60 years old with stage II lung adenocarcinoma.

CDR3 loop: CASSSGEGAVQPQHF. In DNA form, the CDR3 reads TGCGCCAGCAGCTCCGGCGAAGGGGCGGTACAGCCCCAGCATTTT. The chain has TRBV5-1 and TRBJ1-5; a possible D gene is TRBD1 (5 bases). CDR1 and CDR2 (germline): SGHRS, YFSETQ. The V end was cut by 3 bases, the J end by 7 bases, with 17 bases between. This CDR3 spans 15 amino acids.

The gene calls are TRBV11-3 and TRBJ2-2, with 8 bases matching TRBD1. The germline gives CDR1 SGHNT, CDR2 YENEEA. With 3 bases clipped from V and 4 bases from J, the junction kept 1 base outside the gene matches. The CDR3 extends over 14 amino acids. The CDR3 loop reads CASSLDRVTGELFF. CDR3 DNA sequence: TGTGCCAGCAGCTTGGACAGGGTCACCGGGGAGCTGTTTTTT.

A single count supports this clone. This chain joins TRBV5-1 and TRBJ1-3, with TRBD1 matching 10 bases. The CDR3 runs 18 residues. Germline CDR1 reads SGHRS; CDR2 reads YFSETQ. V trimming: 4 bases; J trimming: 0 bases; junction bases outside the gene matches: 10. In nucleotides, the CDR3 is TGCGCCAGCAGCCCGCAAGGACAGGGGGTTCCCTCTGGAAACACCATATATTTT. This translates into CASSPQGQGVPSGNTIYF.

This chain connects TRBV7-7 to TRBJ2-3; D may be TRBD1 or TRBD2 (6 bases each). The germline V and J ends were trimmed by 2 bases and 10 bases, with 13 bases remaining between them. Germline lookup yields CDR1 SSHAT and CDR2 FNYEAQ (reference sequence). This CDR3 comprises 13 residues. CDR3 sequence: CASSLSPGAAQYF. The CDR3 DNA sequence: TGTGCCAGCAGCTTAAGTCCGGGGGCAGCGCAGTATTTT.

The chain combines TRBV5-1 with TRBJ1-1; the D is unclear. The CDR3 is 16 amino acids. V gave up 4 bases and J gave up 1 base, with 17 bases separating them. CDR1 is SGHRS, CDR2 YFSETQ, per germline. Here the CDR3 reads CASSAWSVQENTEAFF. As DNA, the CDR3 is TGCGCCAGCAGCGCCTGGTCGGTGCAAGAGAACACTGAAGCTTTCTTT.

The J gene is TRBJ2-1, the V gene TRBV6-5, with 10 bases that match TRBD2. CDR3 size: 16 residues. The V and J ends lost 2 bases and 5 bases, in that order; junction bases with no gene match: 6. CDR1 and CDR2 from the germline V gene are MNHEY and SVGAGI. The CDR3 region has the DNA TGTGCCAGCAGTTACGCGGAAGCGGGGGGGGACAATGAGCAGTTCTTC. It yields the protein CASSYAEAGGDNEQFF.

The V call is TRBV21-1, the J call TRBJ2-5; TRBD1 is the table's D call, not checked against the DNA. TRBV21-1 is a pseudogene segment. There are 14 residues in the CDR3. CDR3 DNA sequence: TGTGCCAGCACGAACCGGGACAGCCAAGAGACCCAGTACTTC. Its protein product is CASTNRDSQETQYF.

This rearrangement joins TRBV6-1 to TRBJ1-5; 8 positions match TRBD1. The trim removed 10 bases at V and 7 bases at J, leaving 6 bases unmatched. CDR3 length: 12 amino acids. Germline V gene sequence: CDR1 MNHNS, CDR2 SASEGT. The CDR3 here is CANQGAGQPQHF. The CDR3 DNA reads TGTGCCAACCAGGGGGCTGGGCAGCCCCAGCATTTT.

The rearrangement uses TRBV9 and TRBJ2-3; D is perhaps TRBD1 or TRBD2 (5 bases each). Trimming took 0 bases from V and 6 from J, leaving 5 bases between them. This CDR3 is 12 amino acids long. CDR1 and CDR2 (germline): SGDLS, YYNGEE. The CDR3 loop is CASSVGGDTQYF. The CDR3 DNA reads TGTGCCAGCAGCGTAGGGGGGGATACGCAGTATTTT. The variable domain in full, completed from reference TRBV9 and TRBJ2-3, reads DSGVTQTPKHLITATGQRVTLRCSPRSGDLSVYWYQQSLDQGLQFLIQYYNGEERAKGNILERFSAQQFPDLHSELNLSSLELGDSALYFCASSVGGDTQYFGPGTRLTVL.

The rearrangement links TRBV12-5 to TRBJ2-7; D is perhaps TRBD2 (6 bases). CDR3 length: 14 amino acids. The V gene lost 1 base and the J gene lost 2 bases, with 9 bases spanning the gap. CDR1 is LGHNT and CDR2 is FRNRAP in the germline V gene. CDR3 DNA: TGTGCTAGTGGTTTGGAGGGACTTCCCTACGAGCAGTACTTC. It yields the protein CASGLEGLPYEQYF.

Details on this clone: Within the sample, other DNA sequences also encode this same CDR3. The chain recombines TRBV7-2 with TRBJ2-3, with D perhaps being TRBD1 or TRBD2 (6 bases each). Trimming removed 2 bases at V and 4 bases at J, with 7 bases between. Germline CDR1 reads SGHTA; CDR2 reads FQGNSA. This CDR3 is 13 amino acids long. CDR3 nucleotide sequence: TGTGCCAGCAGCTTAAGGGGGGCAGATACGCAGTATTTT. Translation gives CASSLRGADTQYF. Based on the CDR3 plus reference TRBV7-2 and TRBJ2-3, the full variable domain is GAGVSQSPSNKVTEKGKDVELRCDPISGHTALYWYRQSLGQGLEFLIYFQGNSAPDKSGLPSDRFSAERTGGSVSTLTIQRTQQEDSAVYLCASSLRGADTQYFGPGTRLTVL.

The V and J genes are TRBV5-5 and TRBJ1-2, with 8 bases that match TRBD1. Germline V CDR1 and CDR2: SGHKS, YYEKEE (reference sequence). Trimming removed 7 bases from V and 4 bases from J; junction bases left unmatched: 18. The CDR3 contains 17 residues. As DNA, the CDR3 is TGTGCCAGCCACCGGGCCGGAGCAGGGGGCGCGAGCTATGGCTACACCTTC. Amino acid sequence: CASHRAGAGGASYGYTF.

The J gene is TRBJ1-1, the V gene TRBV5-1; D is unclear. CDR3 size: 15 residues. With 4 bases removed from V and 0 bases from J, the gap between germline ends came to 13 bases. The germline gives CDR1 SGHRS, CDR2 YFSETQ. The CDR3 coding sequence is TGCGCCAGCAGCATGGACGGGAGAATGAACACTGAAGCTTTCTTT. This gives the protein CASSMDGRMNTEAFF.

The CDR3 coding sequence is TGTGCCAGCAGACAACAGGGGTACACCGGGGAGCTGTTTTTT. This encodes CASRQQGYTGELFF. The chain joins TRBV6-1 to TRBJ2-2, with 7 positions matching TRBD1. Germline values: CDR1 MNHNS, CDR2 SASEGT. J was trimmed by 3 bases and V by 6 bases; bases with no gene match: 4. The CDR3 runs 14 residues.

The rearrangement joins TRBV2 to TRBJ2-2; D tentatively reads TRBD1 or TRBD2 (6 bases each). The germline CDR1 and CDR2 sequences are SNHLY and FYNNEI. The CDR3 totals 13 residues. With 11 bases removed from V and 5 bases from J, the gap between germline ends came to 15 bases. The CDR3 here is CASSGARTGELFF. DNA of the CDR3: TGTGCCTCCTCGGGGGCCAGGACCGGGGAGCTGTTTTTT.

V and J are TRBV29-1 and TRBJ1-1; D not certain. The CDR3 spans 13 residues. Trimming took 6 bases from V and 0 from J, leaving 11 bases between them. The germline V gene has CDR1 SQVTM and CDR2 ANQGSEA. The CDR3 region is CSVRNVMNTEAFF. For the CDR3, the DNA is TGCAGCGTACGGAACGTAATGAACACTGAAGCTTTCTTT.

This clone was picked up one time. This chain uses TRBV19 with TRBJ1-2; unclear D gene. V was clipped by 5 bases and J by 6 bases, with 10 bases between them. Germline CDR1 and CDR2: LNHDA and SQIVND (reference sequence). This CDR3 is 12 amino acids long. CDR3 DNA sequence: TGTGCCAGTAGTTCGTCAGGTAATGGCTACACCTTC. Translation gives CASSSSGNGYTF.

CDR3 nucleotide sequence: TGTGCCATTATAGACAGGGCGAACACTGAAGCTTTCTTT. Its translation: CAIIDRANTEAFF. The chain couples TRBV6-1 to TRBJ1-1, with TRBD1 identical over 7 bases. Looked up from germline, CDR1 is MNHNS and CDR2 is SASEGT. The ends lost 10 bases at V and 1 base at J; junction bases unmatched: 6. The CDR3 is 13 amino acids.

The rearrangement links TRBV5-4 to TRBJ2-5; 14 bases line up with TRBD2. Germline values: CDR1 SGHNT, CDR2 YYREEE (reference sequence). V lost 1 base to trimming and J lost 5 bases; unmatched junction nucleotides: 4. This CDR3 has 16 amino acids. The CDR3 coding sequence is TGTGCCAGCAGCTTGAGGACTAGCGGGGGGCCGGAGACCCAGTACTTC. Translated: CASSLRTSGGPETQYF.

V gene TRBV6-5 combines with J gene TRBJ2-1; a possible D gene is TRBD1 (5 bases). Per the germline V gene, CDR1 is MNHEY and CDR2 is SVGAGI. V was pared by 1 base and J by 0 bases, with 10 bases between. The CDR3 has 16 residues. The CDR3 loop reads CASSYLGASSYNEQFF. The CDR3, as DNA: TGTGCCAGCAGTTACTTAGGGGCAAGCTCCTACAATGAGCAGTTCTTC.

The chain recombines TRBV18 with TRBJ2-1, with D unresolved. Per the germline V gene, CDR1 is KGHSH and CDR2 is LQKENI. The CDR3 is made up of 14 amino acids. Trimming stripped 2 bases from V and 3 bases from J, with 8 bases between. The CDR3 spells CASSPYGSYNEQFF. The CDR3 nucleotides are TGTGCCAGCTCACCATACGGCAGCTACAATGAGCAGTTCTTC.

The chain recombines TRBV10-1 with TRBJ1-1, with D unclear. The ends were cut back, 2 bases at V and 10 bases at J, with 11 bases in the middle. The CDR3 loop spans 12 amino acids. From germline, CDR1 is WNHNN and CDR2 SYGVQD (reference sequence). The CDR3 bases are TGCGCCAGCAGTGAGGTCGGCGGGGTAGCTTTCTTT. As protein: CASSEVGGVAFF.

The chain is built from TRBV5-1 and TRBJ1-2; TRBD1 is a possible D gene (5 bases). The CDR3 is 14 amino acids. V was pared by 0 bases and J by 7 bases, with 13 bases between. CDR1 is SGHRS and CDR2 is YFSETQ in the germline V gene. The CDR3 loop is CASSLEPGSGGYTF. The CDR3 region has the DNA TGCGCCAGCAGCTTGGAACCAGGGTCAGGTGGCTACACCTTC.

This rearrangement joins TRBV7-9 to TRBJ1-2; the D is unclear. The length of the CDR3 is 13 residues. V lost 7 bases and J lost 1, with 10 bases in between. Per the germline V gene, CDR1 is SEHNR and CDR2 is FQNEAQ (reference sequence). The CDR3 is CASNHFYNYGYTF. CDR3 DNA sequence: TGTGCCAGCAACCACTTTTATAACTATGGCTACACCTTC.

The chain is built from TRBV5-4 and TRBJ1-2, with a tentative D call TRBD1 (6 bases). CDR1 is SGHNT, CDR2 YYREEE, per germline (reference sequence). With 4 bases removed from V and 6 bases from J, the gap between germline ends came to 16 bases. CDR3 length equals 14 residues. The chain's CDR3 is CASSPRQGRDGYTF. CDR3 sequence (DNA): TGTGCCAGCAGCCCGAGGCAGGGGCGGGATGGCTACACCTTC.

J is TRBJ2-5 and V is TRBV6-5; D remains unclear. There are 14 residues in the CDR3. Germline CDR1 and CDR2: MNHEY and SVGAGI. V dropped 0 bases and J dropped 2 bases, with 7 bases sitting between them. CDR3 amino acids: CASSYSYRQETQYF. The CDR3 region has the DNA TGTGCCAGCAGTTACTCGTACAGACAAGAGACCCAGTACTTC.

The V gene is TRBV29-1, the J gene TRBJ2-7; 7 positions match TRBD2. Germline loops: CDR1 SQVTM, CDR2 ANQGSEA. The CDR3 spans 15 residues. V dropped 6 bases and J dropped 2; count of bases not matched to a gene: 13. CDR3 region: CSVSTTGGFPYEQYF. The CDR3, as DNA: TGCAGCGTCTCCACGACGGGAGGTTTTCCCTACGAGCAGTACTTC.

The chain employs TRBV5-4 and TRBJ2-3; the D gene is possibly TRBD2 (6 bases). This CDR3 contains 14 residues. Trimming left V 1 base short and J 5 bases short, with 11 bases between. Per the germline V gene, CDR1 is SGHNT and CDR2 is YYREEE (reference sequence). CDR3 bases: TGTGCCAGCAGCTTGAGCCTGCGGGGAGATACGCAGTATTTT. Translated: CASSLSLRGDTQYF.